These 4 T cell receptor beta chains were all obtained from the same sample, sequenced in a study of shared clonotypes between healthy human individuals. Cells designated naive CD8 were CD45RO-negative and were positively selected for CCR7, with terminally differentiated effector memory CD45RA+ cells excluded. Data came from immunoSEQ multiplex PCR; TCRdb stores just in-frame clones and leaves some out. The table includes 2 million or so clones, roughly 94% detected once. The sample comprised naive CD8+ T cells sorted from blood. These receptors were taken from a man younger than 30 in good health.

The V call is TRBV11-2, the J call TRBJ2-2; weak D call: TRBD2 (5 bases). The CDR3 spans 15 residues. CDR1 is SGHAT and CDR2 is FQNNGV in the germline V gene. V lost 6 bases and J lost 4, with 15 bases in between. The CDR3: CASRPYHGGTGELFF. Here the CDR3 DNA reads TGTGCCAGCAGGCCTTACCACGGAGGCACCGGGGAGCTGTTTTTT. The full variable domain, in which reference TRBV11-2 and TRBJ2-2 provide the parts outside the CDR3, is EAGVAQSPRYKIIEKRQSVAFWCNPISGHATLYWYQQILGQGPKLLIQFQNNGVVDDSQLPKDRFSAERLKGVDSTLKIQPAKLEDSAVYLCASRPYHGGTGELFFGEGSRLTVL.

This chain uses TRBV5-6 with TRBJ1-4; D is unclear. Trimming removed 4 bases from V and 4 bases from J, with 8 bases in between. The CDR3 is 13 residues long. Germline lookup yields CDR1 SGHDT and CDR2 YYEEEE. The CDR3 is CASSRVVNEKLFF. The CDR3 DNA follows: TGTGCCAGCAGCCGGGTGGTTAATGAAAAACTGTTTTTT.

The V gene is TRBV9, the J gene TRBJ2-3; 8 bases agree with TRBD2. From germline, CDR1 is SGDLS and CDR2 YYNGEE. This CDR3 spans 15 amino acids. V gave up 0 bases and J gave up 4 bases; unmatched junction bases: 4. Written as DNA, the CDR3 is TGTGCCAGCAGCGTAGCTACTAGCGGCGCAGATACGCAGTATTTT. It translates to CASSVATSGADTQYF.

J is TRBJ1-1 and V is TRBV9; D is unresolved. The CDR3 is made up of 14 amino acids. V was clipped by 0 bases and J by 0 bases, with 6 bases between them. Germline V gene sequence: CDR1 SGDLS, CDR2 YYNGEE. CDR3 sequence (DNA): TGTGCCAGCAGCGTAGGGCAGGTGAACACTGAAGCTTTCTTT. This translates into CASSVGQVNTEAFF.